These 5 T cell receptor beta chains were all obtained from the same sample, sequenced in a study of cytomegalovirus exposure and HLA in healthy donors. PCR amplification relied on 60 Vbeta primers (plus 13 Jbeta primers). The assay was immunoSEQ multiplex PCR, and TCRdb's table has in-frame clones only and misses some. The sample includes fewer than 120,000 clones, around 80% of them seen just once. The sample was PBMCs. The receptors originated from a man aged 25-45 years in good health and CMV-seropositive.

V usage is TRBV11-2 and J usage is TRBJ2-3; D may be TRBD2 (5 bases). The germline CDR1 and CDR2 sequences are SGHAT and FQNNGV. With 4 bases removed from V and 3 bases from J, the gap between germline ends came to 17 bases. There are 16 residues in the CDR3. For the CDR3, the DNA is TGTGCCAGCAGCTCTGGACTTTTAAGGAGAACAGATACGCAGTATTTT. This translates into CASSSGLLRRTDTQYF.

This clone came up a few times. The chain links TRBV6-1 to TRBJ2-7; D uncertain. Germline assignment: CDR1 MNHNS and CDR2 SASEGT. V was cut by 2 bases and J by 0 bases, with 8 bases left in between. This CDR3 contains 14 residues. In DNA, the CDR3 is TGTGCCAGCAGTGAAACGCAGGCCTCCTACGAGCAGTACTTC. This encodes CASSETQASYEQYF.

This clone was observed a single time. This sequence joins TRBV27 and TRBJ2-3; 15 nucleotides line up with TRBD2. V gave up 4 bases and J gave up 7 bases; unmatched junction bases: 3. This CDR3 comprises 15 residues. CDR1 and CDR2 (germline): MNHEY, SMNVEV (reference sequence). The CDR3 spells CASSSGLAGGNTQYF. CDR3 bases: TGTGCCAGCAGTTCGGGACTAGCGGGGGGTAATACGCAGTATTTT.

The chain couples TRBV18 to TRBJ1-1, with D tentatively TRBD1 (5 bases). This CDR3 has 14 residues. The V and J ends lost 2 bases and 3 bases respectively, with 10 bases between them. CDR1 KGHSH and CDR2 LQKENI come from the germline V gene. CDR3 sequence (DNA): TGTGCCAGCTCACCAACAGGCAGGGACACTGAAGCTTTCTTT. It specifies CASSPTGRDTEAFF.

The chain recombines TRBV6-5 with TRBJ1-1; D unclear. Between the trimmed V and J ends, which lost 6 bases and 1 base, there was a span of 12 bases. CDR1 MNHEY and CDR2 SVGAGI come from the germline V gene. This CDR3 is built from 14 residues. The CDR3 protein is CASSGIAGNTEAFF. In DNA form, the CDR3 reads TGTGCCAGCAGCGGTATTGCAGGGAACACTGAAGCTTTCTTT.